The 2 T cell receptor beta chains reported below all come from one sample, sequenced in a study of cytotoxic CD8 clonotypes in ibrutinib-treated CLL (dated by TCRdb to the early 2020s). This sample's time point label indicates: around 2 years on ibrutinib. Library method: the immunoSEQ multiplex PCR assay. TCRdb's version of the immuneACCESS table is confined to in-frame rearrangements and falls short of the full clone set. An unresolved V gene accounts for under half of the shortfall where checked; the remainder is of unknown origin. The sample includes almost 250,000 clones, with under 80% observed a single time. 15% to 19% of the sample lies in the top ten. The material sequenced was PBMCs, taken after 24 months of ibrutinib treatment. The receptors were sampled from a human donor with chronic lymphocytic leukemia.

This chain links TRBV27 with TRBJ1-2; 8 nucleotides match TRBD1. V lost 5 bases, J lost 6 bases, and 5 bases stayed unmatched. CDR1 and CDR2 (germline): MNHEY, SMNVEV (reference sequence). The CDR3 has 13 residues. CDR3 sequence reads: CASSLATGDGYTF. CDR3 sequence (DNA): TGTGCCAGCAGTCTTGCGACAGGGGATGGCTACACCTTC.

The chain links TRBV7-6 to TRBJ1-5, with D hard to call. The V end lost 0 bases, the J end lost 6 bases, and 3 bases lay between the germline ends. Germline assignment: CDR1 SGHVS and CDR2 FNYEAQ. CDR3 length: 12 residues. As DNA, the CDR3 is TGTGCCAGCAGCTTAGCGGGTCAGCCCCAGCATTTT. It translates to CASSLAGQPQHF.